This T cell receptor (beta chain) derives from a study of OX40 agonist ivuxolimab in advanced cancers. Study results and limitations: The 0.1-3.0 mg/kg partial responders had among the lowest clonal expansion.

Worth noting for this clone: Its target is unknown.

With V trimmed by 0 bases and J by 3 bases, 5 bases remained unmatched. The CDR3 loop spans 15 amino acids. Germline CDR1 is KGHSH and CDR2 is LQKENI. Here immunoSEQ multiplex PCR was the method, and the copy in TCRdb shows in-frame clones only, minus some. The sample consists of 60,000 to 85,000 clones, roughly 76% of them appearing once. This clonotype was sampled from an adult with an advanced solid tumor such as melanoma, head and neck, liver or kidney cancer. Source: CD4+ or CD8+ T cells sorted from blood, taken in a trial of the OX40 agonist ivuxolimab. The chain is built from TRBV18 and TRBJ2-7; 7 bases map to TRBD1. CDR3 in amino acids: CASSPPAGGSYEQYF. CDR3 nucleotide sequence: TGTGCCAGCTCACCACCCGCAGGGGGAAGCTACGAGCAGTACTTC. The full variable domain, completed using reference TRBV18 and TRBJ2-7, is NAGVMQNPRHLVRRRGQEARLRCSPMKGHSHVYWYRQLPEEGLKFMVYLQKENIIDESGMPKERFSAEFPKEGPSILRIQQVVRGDSAAYFCASSPPAGGSYEQYFGPGTRLTVT.